This TCR beta chain was identified during a study of metastatic and nonmetastatic thyroid tumors. Study background: Repertoires were compared across blood and tumor or nodule tissue from malignant and benign thyroid patients. The study's findings and limits: In both blood and tumor samples, TCR beta diversity was reported significantly higher for malignant than benign nodules.

No patient received treatment before thyroid surgery. As processed by the authors: It was from CDR3 differences across clinicopathological groups that a distant-metastasis classifier for papillary thyroid cancer was built. TCRdb redid the clone calls on the PCR reads using MiXCR. The V and J calls follow TCRdb's processing rather than the paper's. The sample shows 43,000 or so clones, approximately 15% of them seen only once. The V gene lost 3 bases and the J gene lost 6 bases, with 8 bases spanning the gap. This CDR3 spans 13 amino acids. CDR1 ENHRY and CDR2 SYGVKD come from the germline V gene. This clone was seen a few times. Its antigen is unknown. A much larger clone differs from this one at a single base, so this may be a read error. This same CDR3 is encoded by further DNA sequences in the sample.

Sequenced sample: blood. This TCR was recovered from a female donor with papillary thyroid cancer or a benign thyroid nodule (not recorded which). Some clones in this sample may be carry-over from other donors' samples. The rearrangement joins TRBV10-3 to TRBJ2-2, with unresolved D. The CDR3 coding sequence is TGTGCCATCAGTGATGACTCCCCCGGGGAGCTGTTTTTT. Translated: CAISDDSPGELFF.